This record concerns one T cell receptor (beta chain) sequence. This clone was detected only once. What antigen it recognizes has not been identified. Qualities for individual bases were not recorded, and no much larger clone is one base off. The data were taken from a study of blood T cell repertoires in COVID-19 (dated by TCRdb to 2019 to 2021). General notes on the study: The collaborator samples originated in the United States, Italy and Spain and spanned the acute and convalescent phases of COVID-19. Deeply sampled blood TCRbeta repertoires from subjects exposed to, actively infected with, or recovered from COVID-19 were included in the dataset. Nearly every sample came with metadata listing a de-identified subject ID, COVID-19 status, age in years and sex. A freely available public database, intended as a resource for researchers studying the immune response to SARS-CoV-2, is where the repertoires were released. The prospective study material was composed of cDNA or gDNA derived from T cells, B-cell-depleted T cells, or PBMCs. HLA class I and class II types, where available, came from metadata supplied by the sample provider rather than from assay-based typing. Samples came from the ongoing ImmuneRACE study (first 160 participants) plus 1,254 subjects from 6 global collaborators. Beyond this particular receptor, the publication reports: How much clinical and demographic metadata was included differed by source and by participant, and the metadata was provided uncurated.

Samples from volunteer blood donors who had recovered from COVID-19 were contributed by a second Seattle source. Whole blood was collected in K2EDTA tubes by collaborating institutions according to the institutions' own protocols. For TCRbeta analysis, collaborator samples were shipped as frozen whole blood, as isolated PBMCs, or as DNA extracted from either sample type. TCRbeta CDR3 regions were amplified from genomic DNA using the immunoSEQ Assay, a bias-controlled multiplex PCR. In the authors' own workflow: The number of nucleated cells in each sample was estimated by amplification of reference gene primers within the assay. Sequence reads were collapsed and filtered to measure the absolute abundance of every unique TCRbeta CDR3 rearrangement. For each sample, productive Simpson clonality was calculated by taking the square root of Simpson's diversity index across productive rearrangements. TCRdb obtained this table from immuneACCESS and retained in-frame rearrangements with V and J assigned. These tables miss some clones; where compared with another copy, unresolved V genes account for less than half of the shortfall, and the remainder is unexplained. V and J calls and clone size are copied from that table; D and trimming were computed from the DNA. The sample has under 250,000 clones on record, around 90% of them singletons. The ten most abundant clones make up around 6.5% of the sample.

The CDR3 measures 17 amino acids from cysteine to phenylalanine. The read is trimmed to its CDR3 DNA, 51 bases read in frame from base 1. The chain is assembled from TRBV21-1 and TRBJ1-1; TRBD1 was called by the table and not checked on the DNA. TRBV21-1 is recorded as a pseudogene. This TCR was recovered from a man aged 55 to 70 who had recovered from COVID-19. Sequences were obtained from peripheral blood. The DNA is as follows: TGTGCCAGCAGCAAACTTGACCCCCGAGGACAGGCCACTGAAGCTTTCTTT. It codes for CASSKLDPRGQATEAFF.